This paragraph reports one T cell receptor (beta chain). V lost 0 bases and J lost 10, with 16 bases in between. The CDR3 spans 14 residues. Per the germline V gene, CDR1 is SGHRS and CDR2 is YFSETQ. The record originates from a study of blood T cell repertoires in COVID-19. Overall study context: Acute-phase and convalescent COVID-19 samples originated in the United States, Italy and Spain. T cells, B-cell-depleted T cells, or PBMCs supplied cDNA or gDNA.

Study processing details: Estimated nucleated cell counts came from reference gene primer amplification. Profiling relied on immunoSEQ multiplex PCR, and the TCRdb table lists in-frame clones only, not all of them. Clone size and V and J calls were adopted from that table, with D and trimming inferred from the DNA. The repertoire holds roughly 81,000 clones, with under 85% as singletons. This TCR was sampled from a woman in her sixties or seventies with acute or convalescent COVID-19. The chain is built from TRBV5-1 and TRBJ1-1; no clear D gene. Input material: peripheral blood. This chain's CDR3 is CASSLAKLGDGAFF. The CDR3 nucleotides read TGCGCCAGCAGCTTGGCGAAGCTGGGAGATGGAGCTTTCTTT. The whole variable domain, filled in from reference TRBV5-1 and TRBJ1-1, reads KAGVTQTPRYLIKTRGQQVTLSCSPISGHRSVSWYQQTPGQGLQFLFEYFSETQRNKGNFPGRFSGRQFSNSRSEMNVSTLELGDSALYLCASSLAKLGDGAFFGQGTRLTVV.